Presented here are 9 T cell receptor beta chains from one specimen sequenced in a study of OX40 agonist ivuxolimab in advanced cancers. Repertoires were generated with immunoSEQ multiplex PCR, while TCRdb's copy carries only in-frame clones and drops some. The sample shows tens of thousands of clones, over 75% of them seen only once. The sequencing used CD4+ or CD8+ T cells sorted from blood, collected in a trial of the OX40 agonist ivuxolimab. All receptors derive from an adult with an advanced solid tumor such as melanoma, head and neck, liver or kidney cancer.

This sequence joins TRBV19 and TRBJ2-1; D gene unclear. V shed 5 bases and J shed 0 bases, with 11 bases lying between them. The CDR3 has 15 amino acids. Germline CDR1 reads LNHDA; CDR2 reads SQIVND (reference sequence). The CDR3 bases are TGTGCCAGTAGTCCCTCGCCGAGCTCCTACAATGAGCAGTTCTTC. Its protein product is CASSPSPSSYNEQFF.

This chain connects TRBV6-6 to TRBJ1-1, with a weak D call TRBD1 (5 bases). The CDR3 spans 14 residues. Germline V gene data show CDR1 as MNHNY and CDR2 as SVGAGI (reference sequence). With 6 bases removed from V and 0 bases from J, the gap between germline ends came to 11 bases. CDR3 bases: TGTGCCAGCAGCTCCGGGACTGTGAACACTGAAGCTTTCTTT. Translated, it gives CASSSGTVNTEAFF.

V gene TRBV5-1 combines with J gene TRBJ2-3; a possible D gene is TRBD1 (5 bases). Trimming cost V 4 bases and J 2 bases, with 8 bases left between them. The CDR3 length is 13 residues. The germline CDR1 and CDR2 sequences are SGHRS and YFSETQ. In DNA, the CDR3 is TGCGCCAGCAGCCAGGGTGCCACAGATACGCAGTATTTT. It encodes CASSQGATDTQYF.

The chain links TRBV30 to TRBJ1-3, with unresolved D. Trimming shortened V by 3 bases and J by 0 bases, and 9 bases separated the two germline ends. Germline assignment: CDR1 GTSNPN and CDR2 SVGIG (reference sequence). This CDR3 is built from 14 residues. In nucleotides, the CDR3 is TGTGCCTGGAGCATTAATCTCTCTGGAAACACCATATATTTT. Amino acid sequence: CAWSINLSGNTIYF.

This clone has just one count. The chain carries TRBV6-5 and TRBJ1-5; TRBD1 is a possible D gene (5 bases). The CDR3 is 12 amino acids. The V and J ends lost 10 bases and 0 bases respectively, with 7 bases between them. CDR1 is MNHEY, CDR2 SVGAGI, per germline. The CDR3 bases are TGTGCCACCAGGGATAGCAATCAGCCCCAGCATTTT. Translated: CATRDSNQPQHF.

The chain combines TRBV9 with TRBJ1-1; 8 bases line up with TRBD1. In germline, CDR1 is SGDLS, CDR2 YYNGEE. The CDR3 runs 13 residues. V shed 4 bases, J shed 5 bases, and the junction held 4 bases outside the gene matches. CDR3 DNA: TGTGCCAGCAGCTCACAGGGGGGTACTGAAGCTTTCTTT. It yields the protein CASSSQGGTEAFF.

V usage is TRBV2 and J usage is TRBJ2-2; TRBD2 agrees at 7 bases. The germline V gene has CDR1 SNHLY and CDR2 FYNNEI. V trimming: 7 bases; J trimming: 7 bases; junction bases outside the gene matches: 9. The CDR3 has 14 amino acids. CDR3 loop: CASKRTSQNGELFF. The CDR3 DNA is TGTGCCAGCAAACGGACTAGTCAAAACGGGGAGCTGTTTTTT.

This sequence joins TRBV7-2 and TRBJ1-2, with D unresolved. CDR3 length: 13 residues. The germline gives CDR1 SGHTA, CDR2 FQGNSA. Trimming left V 1 base short and J 6 bases short, with 9 bases between. CDR3 DNA sequence: TGTGCCAGCAGCTTAGTAGGGTTCAATGGCTACACCTTC. This sequence encodes CASSLVGFNGYTF.

V and J are TRBV9 and TRBJ1-1; 8 nucleotides line up with TRBD1. The CDR3 consists of 14 residues. CDR1 and CDR2 from the germline V gene are SGDLS and YYNGEE. J lost 5 bases, V lost 5 bases, and 8 bases had no gene match. The CDR3 is CASSRQGTVTEAFF. CDR3 DNA sequence: TGTGCCAGCAGTAGACAGGGGACGGTAACTGAAGCTTTCTTT.